Listed below are T cell receptor beta chains from one sample, sequenced in a study of blood T cells in healthy people across ages. MiXCR, applied by TCRdb to the 5' RACE reads, yields one record per CDR3 protein. Of about 1.5 million distinct CDR3 sequences listed, about 43% are singletons. Sequencing was done on a sample of blood. The receptor source for this set is a woman between 18 and 30 years old in good health. Both conserved end residues are trimmed from each CDR3. Each record gives: V gene, J gene, CDR3 protein.

V gene: TRBV7-2; J gene: TRBJ2-6; CDR3 protein: ASSSGAMANVLT
V gene: TRBV12-3/TRBV12-4; J gene: TRBJ2-7; CDR3 protein: ASAPGDRGSEQY
V gene: TRBV2; J gene: TRBJ2-1; CDR3 protein: ASTNDRDNEQF
V gene: TRBV9; J gene: TRBJ1-2; CDR3 protein: ASSLRDTWNYGYT
V gene: TRBV20-1; J gene: TRBJ2-1; CDR3 protein: SAITSGTYNEQF
V gene: TRBV6-2/TRBV6-3; J gene: TRBJ2-7; CDR3 protein: ASSYPLGREIDEQY
V gene: TRBV10-3; J gene: TRBJ1-2; CDR3 protein: AISDPYRNYGYT
V gene: TRBV10-3; J gene: TRBJ2-3; CDR3 protein: AISSGTDTQY
V gene: TRBV20-1; J gene: TRBJ2-5; CDR3 protein: SAIKIVQY
V gene: TRBV7-6; J gene: TRBJ2-7; CDR3 protein: ASSLDIAGASYEQY
V gene: TRBV27; J gene: TRBJ2-7; CDR3 protein: ASRALTFSSYEQY
V gene: TRBV3-1; J gene: TRBJ2-3; CDR3 protein: ASSSQATSTDTQY
V gene: TRBV25-1; J gene: TRBJ2-7; CDR3 protein: ASSLDRVPSYEQY
V gene: TRBV5-1; J gene: TRBJ2-3; CDR3 protein: ASSPGQGSTDTQY
V gene: TRBV6-1; J gene: TRBJ1-2; CDR3 protein: ASSEIRTDGYT
V gene: TRBV7-9; J gene: TRBJ2-2; CDR3 protein: ASSSTSGGTNTGELF
V gene: TRBV18; J gene: TRBJ2-1; CDR3 protein: ASGLAGGPNEQF
V gene: TRBV7-2; J gene: TRBJ2-5; CDR3 protein: ASSSSSGRGQETQY
V gene: TRBV20-1; J gene: TRBJ1-1; CDR3 protein: SARDWGGAGTEAF
V gene: TRBV6-5; J gene: TRBJ2-7; CDR3 protein: ASSYAPRASAYEQY
V gene: TRBV28; J gene: TRBJ1-1; CDR3 protein: ASSLVAKRAF
V gene: TRBV12-3/TRBV12-4; J gene: TRBJ2-7; CDR3 protein: ASSLDVSGGTISYEQY
V gene: TRBV7-8; J gene: TRBJ2-7; CDR3 protein: ASSSLTSATQYEQY
V gene: TRBV25-1; J gene: TRBJ1-4; CDR3 protein: ASSESRAGGIEKLF
V gene: TRBV29-1; J gene: TRBJ1-6; CDR3 protein: SVRTGQEWSPLH
V gene: TRBV9; J gene: TRBJ2-5; CDR3 protein: ASSGDPGPGETQY
V gene: TRBV10-3; J gene: TRBJ2-7; CDR3 protein: AISESDTIYEQY
V gene: TRBV7-6; J gene: TRBJ1-6; CDR3 protein: ASSSTWAEAGAVPSSPLH
V gene: TRBV6-5; J gene: TRBJ2-7; CDR3 protein: ASSRTGGFDNEQY
V gene: TRBV12-3/TRBV12-4; J gene: TRBJ2-2; CDR3 protein: ASSHHGGQNTGELF
V gene: TRBV6-5; J gene: TRBJ2-5; CDR3 protein: ASKWGPDQETQY
V gene: TRBV12-3/TRBV12-4; J gene: TRBJ2-1; CDR3 protein: ASSSRDRNERF
V gene: TRBV7-9; J gene: TRBJ2-1; CDR3 protein: ASSLVWGSGRGVGNEQF
V gene: TRBV9; J gene: TRBJ2-5; CDR3 protein: ASSPSGTVQGATQY
V gene: TRBV15; J gene: TRBJ2-7; CDR3 protein: ATKARRDSYEQY
V gene: TRBV6-6; J gene: TRBJ2-1; CDR3 protein: ASTPRTSGSSYNEQF
V gene: TRBV28; J gene: TRBJ2-2; CDR3 protein: ASSLMGLSTGELF
V gene: TRBV27; J gene: TRBJ2-2; CDR3 protein: ASSLKPWTGGAYLTGELF
V gene: TRBV12-3/TRBV12-4; J gene: TRBJ2-3; CDR3 protein: ASRLVPGLVTDTQY
V gene: TRBV29-1; J gene: TRBJ2-2; CDR3 protein: SVEVRTANTGELF
V gene: TRBV12-3/TRBV12-4; J gene: TRBJ2-5; CDR3 protein: ASSSADPQETQY
V gene: TRBV7-2; J gene: TRBJ2-7; CDR3 protein: ASSRLGASSEQY